Below, 13 T cell receptor beta chains from the same sample are listed, as sequenced in a study of blood T cell repertoires in COVID-19. Repertoires were generated with immunoSEQ multiplex PCR, while TCRdb's copy carries only in-frame clones and drops some. Found here are 170,000 or so clones, roughly 84% of them singletons; the top ten hold over 7%. Sequences were obtained from PBMCs or T cells enriched from blood (not recorded which). The receptors were gathered from a woman between 45 and 65 years old who had recovered from COVID-19.

This clone has only one observation. V usage is TRBV5-8 and J usage is TRBJ2-2, with D tentatively TRBD1 (6 bases). With 1 base removed from V and 2 bases from J, the gap between germline ends came to 15 bases. Germline assignment: CDR1 SGHTS and CDR2 YDEGEE. The CDR3 length is 17 residues. CDR3 sequence (DNA): TGTGCCAGCAGCTTGCGCAGAAGGGGGACAAACACCGGGGAGCTGTTTTTT. This gives the protein CASSLRRRGTNTGELFF. The entire variable domain, with the rest obtained from reference TRBV5-8 and TRBJ2-2, is as follows: EAGVTQSPTHLIKTRGQQATLRCSPISGHTSVYWYQQALGLGLQFLLWYDEGEERNRGNFPPRFSGRQFPNYSSELNVNALELEDSALYLCASSLRRRGTNTGELFFGEGSRLTVL.

This clone has only a few counts. One junction end does not reproduce the germline sequence, and a read error may be involved. The chain carries TRBV7-7 and TRBJ1-3; D is perhaps TRBD1 (6 bases). CDR1 and CDR2 from the germline V gene are SSHAT and FNYEAQ (reference sequence). The CDR3 sequence is 13 residues long. This CDR3 reads CASSTGFGNTIYF. CDR3 DNA sequence: TGTGCTAGCAGTACAGGGTTCGGAAACACCATATATTTT.

The genes are TRBV4-1 and TRBJ2-1; D might be TRBD1 (5 bases). CDR1 is MGHRA and CDR2 is YSYEKL in the germline V gene. The CDR3 loop spans 14 amino acids. V was trimmed by 6 bases and J by 9 bases, leaving 18 bases between them. This chain's CDR3 is CASRKDITNREQFF. The CDR3 DNA sequence: TGCGCCAGCAGAAAGGACATTACCAATCGTGAGCAGTTCTTC.

V and J are TRBV10-3 and TRBJ2-1, with a tentative D call TRBD2 (6 bases). The CDR3 sequence is 11 residues long. Germline CDR1 and CDR2: ENHRY and SYGVKD. V lost 9 bases and J lost 8, with 11 bases in between. CDR3 nucleotide sequence: TGTGCCATTTCCAGGGAGGATGAGCAGTTCTTC. This translates into CAISREDEQFF.

This chain uses TRBV3-1 (or the pseudogene TRBV3-2) with TRBJ2-7, with D maybe TRBD2 (5 bases). The CDR3 is made up of 16 amino acids. CDR1 and CDR2 from the germline V gene are LGHDT and YNNKEL (reference sequence). V was cut by 4 bases and J by 6 bases, with 22 bases left in between. The CDR3 DNA reads TGTGCCAGCAGCCGACGCTCTAGCTTTACCGCTAGCGAGCAGTACTTC. It specifies CASSRRSSFTASEQYF.

This clone was detected once. V usage is TRBV7-8 and J usage is TRBJ2-7; D remains ambiguous. V shed 5 bases and J shed 3 bases, with 8 bases lying between them. The V gene's germline CDR1 is SGHVS and CDR2 FQNEAQ. CDR3 length: 12 amino acids. In DNA, the CDR3 is TGTGCCAGCAGCCCTCGGGTCTACGAGCAGTACTTC. Translated: CASSPRVYEQYF.

This sequence joins TRBV7-8 and TRBJ1-6; D is perhaps TRBD1 (6 bases). This CDR3 is 17 amino acids long. CDR1 is SGHVS, CDR2 FQNEAQ, per germline. Trimming shortened V by 5 bases and J by 7 bases, and 21 bases separated the two germline ends. This chain's CDR3 is CASSPRTVGKGNSPLHF. In DNA form, the CDR3 reads TGTGCCAGCAGCCCTAGGACAGTCGGAAAAGGGAATTCACCCCTCCACTTT.

The V and J genes are TRBV2 and TRBJ1-5; unclear D gene. The germline V gene encodes CDR1 SNHLY and CDR2 FYNNEI. The CDR3 totals 14 residues. V was shortened by 4 bases and J by 0 bases, with 7 bases between the two germline ends. The DNA of the CDR3 is TGTGCCAGCAGTGCCGCGAATAGCAATCAGCCCCAGCATTTT. Its translation: CASSAANSNQPQHF.

The chain is built from TRBV11-2 and TRBJ2-5, with TRBD2 matching 10 bases. The CDR3 has 16 amino acids. After removal of 3 bases from V and 5 bases from J, the junction contained 9 bases not matched to a gene. Germline V gene data show CDR1 as SGHAT and CDR2 as FQNNGV. The CDR3 DNA sequence: TGTGCCAGCAGCTTCGCTAGCGGGAGAGGTGGTGAGACCCAGTACTTC. This codes for CASSFASGRGGETQYF.

The chain couples TRBV28 to TRBJ1-2, with no clear D. This CDR3 comprises 11 residues. CDR1 and CDR2 (germline): MDHEN, SYDVKM. V was shortened by 8 bases and J by 6 bases, with 10 bases between the two germline ends. The CDR3: CASSKSNGYTF. For the CDR3, the DNA is TGTGCCAGCTCGAAGTCTAATGGCTACACCTTC.

The V call is TRBV7-3, the J call TRBJ1-1; no reliable D call. The CDR3 runs 15 residues. Trimming left V 2 bases short and J 2 bases short, with 12 bases between. Germline V CDR1 and CDR2: SGHTA, FQGTGA. CDR3 sequence: CASSLLGVGNTEAFF. The CDR3 DNA is TGTGCCAGCAGCTTACTGGGCGTCGGAAACACTGAAGCTTTCTTT.

CDR3 in amino acids: CSVDNWDRGNYGYTF. For the CDR3, the DNA is TGCAGCGTTGACAACTGGGACAGGGGTAACTATGGCTACACCTTC. The chain has TRBV29-1 and TRBJ1-2; 10 nucleotides align to TRBD1. The CDR3 is 15 residues long. The germline CDR1 and CDR2 sequences are SQVTM and ANQGSEA. The trim removed 3 bases at V and 1 base at J, leaving 5 bases unmatched. The variable domain in full, with the rest retrieved from reference TRBV29-1 and TRBJ1-2, is SAVISQKPSRDICQRGTSLTIQCQVDSQVTMMFWYRQQPGQSLTLIATANQGSEATYESGFVIDKFPISRPNLTFSTLTVSNMSPEDSSIYLCSVDNWDRGNYGYTFGSGTRLTVV.

The rearrangement uses TRBV5-1 and TRBJ2-1; 8 nucleotides match TRBD1. J lost 10 bases, V lost 3 bases, and 9 bases had no gene match. Germline V gene lookup returns CDR1 SGHRS and CDR2 YFSETQ. The CDR3 runs to 14 residues. The CDR3 region has the DNA TGCGCCAGCAGCTGGACAGGGTCAGTAGACGAGCAGTTCTTC. As protein: CASSWTGSVDEQFF.